This T cell receptor (beta chain) originates from a study of neurological immune-mediated disorders. One entry per CDR3 protein results from TCRdb running MiXCR on the 5' RACE reads. Counted here are some 22,000 distinct CDR3 sequences, 15% to 20% occurring once; the ten biggest clones make up over 6.5%. V was pared by 6 bases and J by 4 bases, with 6 bases of the junction left unmatched. Germline V CDR1 and CDR2: KGHSH, LQKENI. The CDR3 runs to 14 residues. CD4+ or CD8+ T cells, 950,000 to 1,000,000 per library, were used for sorted libraries. This clonotype has a handful of counts. The antigen is unknown. Study findings and constraints: Among 34 multiple sclerosis patients, phylogenetic grouping put the repertoires of 18 into a single related-CDR3 cluster, a possible signature. Expanded clones shared no CDR3 amino acid sequences across subjects, suggesting private repertoires in all groups.

The sequence was collected from a woman younger than 30 with multiple sclerosis. This chain joins TRBV18 and TRBJ1-2, with 9 bases aligning to TRBD1. Sequenced material: CD8+ T cells from blood. The CDR3 here is CASSQTGGLYGYTF. CDR3 DNA sequence: TGTGCCAGCTCCCAGACAGGGGGGCTCTATGGCTACACCTTC.